This entry concerns a single T cell receptor beta chain. The antigen is not known. The sample carries other DNA sequences with the same CDR3. Germline V gene sequence: CDR1 SGHTA, CDR2 FQGNSA. Germline trimming cut 1 base from V and 1 base from J; bases unmatched to any gene: 5. The CDR3 loop spans 16 amino acids. The sample comes from a study of CD4 T cells in relation to SARS-CoV-2 and coronaviruses. Study background: PBMCs were cultured with antigen for roughly 11 days before TCR beta sequencing. Controls used an HIV-1 Nef peptide pool or no peptide. Study observations and caveats: Approximately 65% of donors had memory CD4+ clonotypes crossrecognizing SARS-CoV-2 and common cold coronavirus spike.

Unexposed donor CD4+ T cells date from about 2011-2018, before the COVID-19 pandemic. Isolation of CD4+ T cells took place after less than 13 days in culture. Cells permitting, SARS-CoV-2 S/N and four cold-coronavirus spikes were tested on unexposed-donor CD4+ T cells. Here immunoSEQ multiplex PCR was the method, and the copy in TCRdb shows in-frame clones only, minus some. The data contain some 30,000 clones, roughly 78% of them singletons. The sample taken for sequencing was CD4+ T cells from PBMCs, cultured in vitro. This sequence was found in a human donor in good health. The rearrangement uses TRBV7-2 and TRBJ2-3; 7 bases map to TRBD2. This CDR3 is CASSLGERGGTDTQYF. CDR3 DNA: TGTGCCAGCAGCTTAGGCGAGCGGGGAGGCACAGATACGCAGTATTTT.